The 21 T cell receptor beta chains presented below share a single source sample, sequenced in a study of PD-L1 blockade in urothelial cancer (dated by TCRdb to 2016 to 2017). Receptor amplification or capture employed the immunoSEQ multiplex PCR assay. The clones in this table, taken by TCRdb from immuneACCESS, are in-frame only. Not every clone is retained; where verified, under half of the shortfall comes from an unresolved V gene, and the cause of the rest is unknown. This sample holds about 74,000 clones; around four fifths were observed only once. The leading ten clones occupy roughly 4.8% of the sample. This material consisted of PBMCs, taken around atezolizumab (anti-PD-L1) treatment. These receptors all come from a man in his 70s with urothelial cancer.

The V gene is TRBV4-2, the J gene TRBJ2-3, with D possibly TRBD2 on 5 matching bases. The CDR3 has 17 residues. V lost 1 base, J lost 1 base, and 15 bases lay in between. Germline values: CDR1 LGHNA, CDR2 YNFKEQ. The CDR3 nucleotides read TGTGCCAGCAGCCAAGCCGCGTCTAGCAGCGGCACAGATACGCAGTATTTT. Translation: CASSQAASSSGTDTQYF.

CDR3 sequence (DNA): TGTGCCAGCAGTTTCGGCGGGAGGGGCCCCTACGAGCAGTACTTC. Protein: CASSFGGRGPYEQYF. The J gene is TRBJ2-7, the V gene TRBV28; 9 bases align to TRBD2. The germline CDR1 and CDR2 sequences are MDHEN and SYDVKM. There are 15 residues in the CDR3. The junction had 5 bases not matched to a gene; V was cut back by 3 bases and J by 2 bases.

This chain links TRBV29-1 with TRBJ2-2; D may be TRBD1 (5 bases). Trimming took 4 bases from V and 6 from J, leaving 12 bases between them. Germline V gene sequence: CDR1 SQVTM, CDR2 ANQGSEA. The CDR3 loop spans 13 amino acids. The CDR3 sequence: CSVGPGWAGELFF. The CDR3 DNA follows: TGCAGCGTTGGGCCAGGGTGGGCCGGGGAGCTGTTTTTT.

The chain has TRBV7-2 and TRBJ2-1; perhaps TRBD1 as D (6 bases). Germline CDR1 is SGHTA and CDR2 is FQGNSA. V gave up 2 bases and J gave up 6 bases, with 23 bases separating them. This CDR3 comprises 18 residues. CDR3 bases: TGTGCCAGCAGCTTACCGAGGGGGTCTAGCTGGTTTGGCAATGAGCAGTTCTTC. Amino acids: CASSLPRGSSWFGNEQFF.

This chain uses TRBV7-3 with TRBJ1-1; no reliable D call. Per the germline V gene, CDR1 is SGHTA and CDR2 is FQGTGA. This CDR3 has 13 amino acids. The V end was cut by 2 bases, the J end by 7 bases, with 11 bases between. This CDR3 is CASSLQSSNEAFF. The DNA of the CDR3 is TGTGCCAGCAGCTTACAGTCTAGTAATGAAGCTTTCTTT.

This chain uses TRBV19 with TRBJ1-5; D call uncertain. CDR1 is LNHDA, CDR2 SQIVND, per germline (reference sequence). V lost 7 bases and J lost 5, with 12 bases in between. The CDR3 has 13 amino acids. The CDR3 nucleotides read TGTGCCAGTATGTCGGCAGGTCATCAGCCCCAGCATTTT. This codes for CASMSAGHQPQHF.

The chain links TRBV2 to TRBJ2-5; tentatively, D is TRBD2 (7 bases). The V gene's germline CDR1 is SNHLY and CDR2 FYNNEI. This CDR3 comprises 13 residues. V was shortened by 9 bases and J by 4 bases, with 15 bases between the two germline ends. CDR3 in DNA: TGTGCCAGTGTCGTTAGGGGGGGAGAGACCCAGTACTTC. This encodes CASVVRGGETQYF.

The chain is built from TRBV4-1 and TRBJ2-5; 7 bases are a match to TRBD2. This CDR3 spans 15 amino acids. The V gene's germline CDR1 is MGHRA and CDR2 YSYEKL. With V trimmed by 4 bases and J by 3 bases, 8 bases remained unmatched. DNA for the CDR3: TGCGCCAGCAGCCTTATTGGGAGGGCCAAAGAGACCCAGTACTTC. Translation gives CASSLIGRAKETQYF.

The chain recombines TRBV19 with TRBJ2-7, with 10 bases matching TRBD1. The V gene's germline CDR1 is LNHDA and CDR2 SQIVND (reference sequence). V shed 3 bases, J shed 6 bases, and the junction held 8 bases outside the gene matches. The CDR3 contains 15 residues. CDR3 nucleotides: TGTGCCAGTAGTATTCAGGGACAGGGGCAGTTCGAGCAGTACTTC. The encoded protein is CASSIQGQGQFEQYF.

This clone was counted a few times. CDR3 sequence (DNA): TGTGCCAGCAGCTTAGACCGGAATCAGCCCCAGCATTTT. It yields the protein CASSLDRNQPQHF. The V gene is TRBV11-2, the J gene TRBJ1-5; D call uncertain. The germline V gene encodes CDR1 SGHAT and CDR2 FQNNGV. The CDR3 length is 13 residues. Trimming removed 0 bases from V and 4 bases from J, with 4 bases in between.

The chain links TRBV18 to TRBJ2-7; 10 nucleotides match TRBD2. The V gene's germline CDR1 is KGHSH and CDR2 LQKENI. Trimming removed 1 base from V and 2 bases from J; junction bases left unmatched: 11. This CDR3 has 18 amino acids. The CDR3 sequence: CASSPRPLGLAETYEQYF. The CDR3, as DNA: TGTGCCAGCTCACCACGTCCCCTAGGACTAGCGGAAACCTACGAGCAGTACTTC.

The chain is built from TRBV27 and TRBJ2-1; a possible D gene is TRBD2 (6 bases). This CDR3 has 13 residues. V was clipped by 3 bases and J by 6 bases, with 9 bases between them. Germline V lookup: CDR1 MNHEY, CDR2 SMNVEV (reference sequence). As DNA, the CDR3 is TGTGCCAGCAGTTTTAGGGGAGGCAATGAGCAGTTCTTC. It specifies CASSFRGGNEQFF.

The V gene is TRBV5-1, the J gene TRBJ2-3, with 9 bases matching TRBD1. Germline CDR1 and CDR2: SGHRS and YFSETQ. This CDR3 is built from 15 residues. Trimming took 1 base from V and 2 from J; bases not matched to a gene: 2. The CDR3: CASSLWDRDTDTQYF. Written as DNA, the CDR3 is TGCGCCAGCAGCTTGTGGGACAGGGACACAGATACGCAGTATTTT.

The CDR3 nucleotides are TGCGCCAGCAGCCCCGAAAGCTACTATGGCTACACCTTC. Its protein product is CASSPESYYGYTF. The V call is TRBV5-1, the J call TRBJ1-2; D is unresolved. The V end was cut by 4 bases, the J end by 3 bases, with 10 bases between. The germline gives CDR1 SGHRS, CDR2 YFSETQ. This CDR3 spans 13 amino acids.

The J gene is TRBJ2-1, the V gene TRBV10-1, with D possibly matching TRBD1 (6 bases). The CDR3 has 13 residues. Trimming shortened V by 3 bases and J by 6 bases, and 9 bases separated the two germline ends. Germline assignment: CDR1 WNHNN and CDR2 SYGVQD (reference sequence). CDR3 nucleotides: TGCGCCAGCAGTGAATCAGGGGCCAATGAGCAGTTCTTC. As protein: CASSESGANEQFF.

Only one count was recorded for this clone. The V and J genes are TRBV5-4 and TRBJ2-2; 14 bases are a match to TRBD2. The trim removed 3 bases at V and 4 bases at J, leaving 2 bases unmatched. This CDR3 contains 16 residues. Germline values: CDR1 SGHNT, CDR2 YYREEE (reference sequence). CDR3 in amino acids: CASSSGLAGGTGELFF. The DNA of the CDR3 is TGTGCCAGCAGCTCAGGACTAGCGGGAGGCACCGGGGAGCTGTTTTTT.

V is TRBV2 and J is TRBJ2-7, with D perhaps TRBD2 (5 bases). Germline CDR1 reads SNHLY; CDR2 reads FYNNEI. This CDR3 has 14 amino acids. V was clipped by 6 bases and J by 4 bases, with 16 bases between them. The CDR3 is CASRGTRVGYEQYF. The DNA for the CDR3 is TGTGCCAGCAGGGGCACGAGGGTTGGGTACGAGCAGTACTTC.

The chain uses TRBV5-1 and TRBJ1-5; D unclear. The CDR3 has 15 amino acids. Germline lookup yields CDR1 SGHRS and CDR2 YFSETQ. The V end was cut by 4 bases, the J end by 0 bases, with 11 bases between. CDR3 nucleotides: TGCGCCAGCAGCAACGGTGGAGGTAGCAATCAGCCCCAGCATTTT. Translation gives CASSNGGGSNQPQHF.

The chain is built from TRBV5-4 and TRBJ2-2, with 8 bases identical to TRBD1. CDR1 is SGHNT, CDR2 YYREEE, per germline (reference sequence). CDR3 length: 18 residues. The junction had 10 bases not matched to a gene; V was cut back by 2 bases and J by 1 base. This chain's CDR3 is CASSFGRGQNLNTGELFF. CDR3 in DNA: TGTGCCAGCAGCTTTGGCAGGGGGCAAAACCTGAACACCGGGGAGCTGTTTTTT.

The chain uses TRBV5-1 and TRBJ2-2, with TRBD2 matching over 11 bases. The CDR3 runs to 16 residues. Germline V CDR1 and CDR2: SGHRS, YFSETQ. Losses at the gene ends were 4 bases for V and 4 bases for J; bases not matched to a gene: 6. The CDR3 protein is CASSPQGLAVTGELFF. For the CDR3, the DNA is TGCGCCAGCAGCCCCCAGGGACTAGCGGTCACCGGGGAGCTGTTTTTT.

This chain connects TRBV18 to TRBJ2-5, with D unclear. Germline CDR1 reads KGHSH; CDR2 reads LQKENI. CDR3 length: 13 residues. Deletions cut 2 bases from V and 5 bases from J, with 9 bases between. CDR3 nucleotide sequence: TGTGCCAGCTCACCAAATAGTGTTGAGACCCAGTACTTC. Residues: CASSPNSVETQYF.